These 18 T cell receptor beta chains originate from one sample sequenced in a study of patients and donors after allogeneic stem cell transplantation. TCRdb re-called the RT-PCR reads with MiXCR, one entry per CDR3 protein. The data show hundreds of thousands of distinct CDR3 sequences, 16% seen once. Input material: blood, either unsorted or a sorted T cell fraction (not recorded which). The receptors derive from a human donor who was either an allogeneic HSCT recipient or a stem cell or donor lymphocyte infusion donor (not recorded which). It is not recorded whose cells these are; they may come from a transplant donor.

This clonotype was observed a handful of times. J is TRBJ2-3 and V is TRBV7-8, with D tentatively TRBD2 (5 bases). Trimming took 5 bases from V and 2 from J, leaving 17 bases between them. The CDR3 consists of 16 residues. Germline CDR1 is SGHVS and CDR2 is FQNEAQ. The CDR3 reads CASSPLGGGYTDTQYF. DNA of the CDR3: TGTGCCAGCAGCCCCCTGGGTGGAGGTTACACAGATACGCAGTATTTT.

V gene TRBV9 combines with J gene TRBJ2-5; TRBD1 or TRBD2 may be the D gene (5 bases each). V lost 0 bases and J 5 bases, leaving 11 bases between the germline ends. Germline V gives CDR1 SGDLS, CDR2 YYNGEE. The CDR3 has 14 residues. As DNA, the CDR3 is TGTGCCAGCAGCGTAGGCAAATGGGGGGAGACCCAGTACTTC. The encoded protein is CASSVGKWGETQYF.

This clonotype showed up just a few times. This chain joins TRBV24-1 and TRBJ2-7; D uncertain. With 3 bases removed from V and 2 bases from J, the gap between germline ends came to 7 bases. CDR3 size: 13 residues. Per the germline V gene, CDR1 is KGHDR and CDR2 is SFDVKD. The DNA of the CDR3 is TGTGCCACCAGTGATCCCCGAGCCTACGAGCAGTACTTC. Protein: CATSDPRAYEQYF.

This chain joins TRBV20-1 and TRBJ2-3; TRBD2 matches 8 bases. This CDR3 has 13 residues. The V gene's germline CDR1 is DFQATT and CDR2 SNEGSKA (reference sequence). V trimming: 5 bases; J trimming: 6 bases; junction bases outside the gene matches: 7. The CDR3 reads CSAPPGTRDTQYF. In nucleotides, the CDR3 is TGCAGTGCTCCCCCCGGGACTAGGGATACGCAGTATTTT.

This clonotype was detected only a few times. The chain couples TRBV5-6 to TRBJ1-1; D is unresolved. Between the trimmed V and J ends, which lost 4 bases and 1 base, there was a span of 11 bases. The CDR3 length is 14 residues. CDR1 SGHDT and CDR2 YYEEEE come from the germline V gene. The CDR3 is CASSPTAANTEAFF. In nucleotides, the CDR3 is TGTGCCAGCAGCCCCACCGCAGCGAACACTGAAGCTTTCTTT. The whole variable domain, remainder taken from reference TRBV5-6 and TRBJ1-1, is DAGVTQSPTHLIKTRGQQVTLRCSPKSGHDTVSWYQQALGQGPQFIFQYYEEEERQRGNFPDRFSGHQFPNYSSELNVNALLLGDSALYLCASSPTAANTEAFFGQGTRLTVV.

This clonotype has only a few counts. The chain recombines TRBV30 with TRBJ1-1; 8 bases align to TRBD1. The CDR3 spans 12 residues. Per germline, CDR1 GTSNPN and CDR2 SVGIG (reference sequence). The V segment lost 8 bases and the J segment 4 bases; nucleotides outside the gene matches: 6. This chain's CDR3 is CAVDRASTEAFF. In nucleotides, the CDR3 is TGTGCCGTGGACAGGGCTTCCACTGAAGCTTTCTTT.

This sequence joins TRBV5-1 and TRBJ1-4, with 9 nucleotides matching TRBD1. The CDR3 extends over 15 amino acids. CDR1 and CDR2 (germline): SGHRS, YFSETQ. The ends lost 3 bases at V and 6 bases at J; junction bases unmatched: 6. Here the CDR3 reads CASSWTGEAYEKLFF. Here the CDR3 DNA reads TGCGCCAGCAGCTGGACAGGGGAGGCGTATGAAAAACTGTTTTTT.

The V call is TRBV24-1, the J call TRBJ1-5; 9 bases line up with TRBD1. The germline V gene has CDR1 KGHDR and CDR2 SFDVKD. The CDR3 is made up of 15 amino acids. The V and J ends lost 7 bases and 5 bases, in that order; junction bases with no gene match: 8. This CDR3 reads CATRPRYRGHQPQHF. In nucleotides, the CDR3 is TGTGCCACCAGACCCCGGTACAGGGGGCATCAGCCCCAGCATTTT.

The CDR3 reads CASGLAGGPAGELFF. DNA of the CDR3: TGTGCCAGCGGCCTAGCGGGGGGGCCGGCCGGGGAGCTGTTTTTT. The gene calls are TRBV12-3 or TRBV12-4 and TRBJ2-2, with 12 bases fitting TRBD2. V was clipped by 8 bases and J by 6 bases; unmatched bases: 7. The CDR3 totals 15 residues.

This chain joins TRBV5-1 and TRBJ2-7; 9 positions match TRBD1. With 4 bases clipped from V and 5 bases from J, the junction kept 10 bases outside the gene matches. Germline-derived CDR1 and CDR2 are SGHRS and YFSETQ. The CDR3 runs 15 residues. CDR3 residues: CASSPWTGDVDEQYF. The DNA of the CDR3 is TGCGCCAGCAGCCCCTGGACAGGGGACGTGGACGAGCAGTACTTC. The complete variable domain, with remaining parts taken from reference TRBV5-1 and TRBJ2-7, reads KAGVTQTPRYLIKTRGQQVTLSCSPISGHRSVSWYQQTPGQGLQFLFEYFSETQRNKGNFPGRFSGRQFSNSRSEMNVSTLELGDSALYLCASSPWTGDVDEQYFGPGTRLTVT.

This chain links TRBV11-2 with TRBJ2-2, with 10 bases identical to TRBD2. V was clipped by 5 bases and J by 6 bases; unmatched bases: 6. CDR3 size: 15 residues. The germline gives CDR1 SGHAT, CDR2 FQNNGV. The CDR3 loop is CASSLLAGNAGELFF. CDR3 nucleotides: TGTGCCAGCAGCCTACTAGCGGGAAACGCCGGGGAGCTGTTTTTT.

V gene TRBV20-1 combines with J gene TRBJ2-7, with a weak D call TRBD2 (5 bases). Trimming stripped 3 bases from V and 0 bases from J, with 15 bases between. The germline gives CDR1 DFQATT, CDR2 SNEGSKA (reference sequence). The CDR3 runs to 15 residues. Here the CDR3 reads CSASPQRPRSYEQYF. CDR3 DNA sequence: TGCAGTGCTAGTCCCCAGCGGCCTCGCTCCTACGAGCAGTACTTC.

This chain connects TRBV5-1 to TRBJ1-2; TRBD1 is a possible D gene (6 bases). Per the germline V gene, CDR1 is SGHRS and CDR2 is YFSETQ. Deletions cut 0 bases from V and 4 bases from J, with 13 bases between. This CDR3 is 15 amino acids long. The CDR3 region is CASSLEQGRIYGYTF. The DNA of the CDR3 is TGCGCCAGCAGCTTGGAGCAGGGGAGGATCTATGGCTACACCTTC.

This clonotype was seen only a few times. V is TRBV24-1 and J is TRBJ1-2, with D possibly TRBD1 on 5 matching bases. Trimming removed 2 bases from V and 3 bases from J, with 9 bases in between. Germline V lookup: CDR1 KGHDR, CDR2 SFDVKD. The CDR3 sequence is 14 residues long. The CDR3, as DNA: TGTGCCACCAGTGATTCCGGGACTTACTATGGCTACACCTTC. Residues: CATSDSGTYYGYTF.

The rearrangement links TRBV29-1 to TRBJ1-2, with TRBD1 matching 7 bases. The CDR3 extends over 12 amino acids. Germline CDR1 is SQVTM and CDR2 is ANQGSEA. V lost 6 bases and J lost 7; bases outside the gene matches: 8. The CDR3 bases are TGCAGCGTGCCCGACAGGGAAGGTGGCTACACCTTC. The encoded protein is CSVPDREGGYTF.

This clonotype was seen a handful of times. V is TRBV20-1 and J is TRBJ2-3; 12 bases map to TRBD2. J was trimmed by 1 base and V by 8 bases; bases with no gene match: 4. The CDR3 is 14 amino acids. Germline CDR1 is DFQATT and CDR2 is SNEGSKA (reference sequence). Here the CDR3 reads CSLGTSGRTDTQYF. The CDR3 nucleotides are TGCAGTCTGGGGACTAGCGGGCGCACAGATACGCAGTATTTT.

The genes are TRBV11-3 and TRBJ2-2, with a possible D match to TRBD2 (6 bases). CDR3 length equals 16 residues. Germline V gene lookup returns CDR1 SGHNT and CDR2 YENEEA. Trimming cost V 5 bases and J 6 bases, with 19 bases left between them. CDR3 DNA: TGTGCCAGCAGCGCCACTTGGACTACCGGTGCCGGGGAGCTGTTTTTT. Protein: CASSATWTTGAGELFF.

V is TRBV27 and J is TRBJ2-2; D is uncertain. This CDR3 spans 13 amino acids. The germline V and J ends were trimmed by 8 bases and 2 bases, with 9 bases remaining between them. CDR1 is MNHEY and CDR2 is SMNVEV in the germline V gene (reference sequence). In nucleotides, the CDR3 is TGTGCCAGCGGACCTCTTAACACCGGGGAGCTGTTTTTT. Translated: CASGPLNTGELFF.